The 13 T cell receptor beta chains given below trace back to one sample, sequenced in a study of OX40 agonist ivuxolimab in advanced cancers. The table came from immunoSEQ multiplex PCR; TCRdb's copy has only in-frame clones and leaves some out. The sample lists roughly 60,000 clones, about 85% occurring once. The sample in question was CD4+ or CD8+ T cells sorted from blood, obtained in a trial of the OX40 agonist ivuxolimab. The receptors derive from an adult with an advanced solid tumor such as melanoma, head and neck, liver or kidney cancer.

V usage is TRBV30 and J usage is TRBJ1-1, with D tentatively TRBD1 (6 bases). CDR1 and CDR2 from the germline V gene are GTSNPN and SVGIG (reference sequence). V was shortened by 3 bases and J by 9 bases, with 14 bases between the two germline ends. This CDR3 region has 12 residues. Written as DNA, the CDR3 is TGTGCCTGGAGCGGGGGGGGCGCACAAGCTTTCTTT. Residues: CAWSGGGAQAFF. Together with reference TRBV30 and TRBJ1-1, the CDR3 gives the full variable domain: SQTIHQWPATLVQPVGSPLSLECTVEGTSNPNLYWYRQAAGRGLQLLFYSVGIGQISSEVPQNLSASRPQDRQFILSSKKLLLSDSGFYLCAWSGGGAQAFFGQGTRLTVV.

This chain uses TRBV11-2 with TRBJ2-3; perhaps D is TRBD1 or TRBD2 (5 bases each). This CDR3 is built from 17 residues. Trimming stripped 1 base from V and 2 bases from J, with 16 bases between. Germline V gene sequence: CDR1 SGHAT, CDR2 FQNNGV. The CDR3 DNA sequence: TGTGCCAGCAGCTTAGTGCCAGGGAGATATACCACAGATACGCAGTATTTT. Encoded protein: CASSLVPGRYTTDTQYF.

The chain couples TRBV28 to TRBJ2-1; D may match TRBD1 or TRBD2 (6 bases each). CDR3 length: 13 residues. The V end was cut by 6 bases, the J end by 6 bases, with 12 bases between. The germline gives CDR1 MDHEN, CDR2 SYDVKM. The CDR3 DNA is TGTGCCAGCAGAGGGGGGCCAACCAATGAGCAGTTCTTC. Translating gives CASRGGPTNEQFF. Variable domain in full (rest from reference TRBV28 and TRBJ2-1): DVKVTQSSRYLVKRTGEKVFLECVQDMDHENMFWYRQDPGLGLRLIYFSYDVKMKEKGDIPEGYSVSREKKERFSLILESASTNQTSMYLCASRGGPTNEQFFGPGTRLTVL.

The chain is built from TRBV4-3 and TRBJ2-2, with 9 bases fitting TRBD2. CDR3 size: 16 residues. Germline V gene lookup returns CDR1 LGHNA and CDR2 YSLEER. V was pared by 2 bases and J by 5 bases, with 6 bases of the junction left unmatched. The CDR3 loop reads CASSQIAGEVTGELFF. The CDR3 region has the DNA TGCGCCAGCAGCCAAATAGCGGGAGAGGTTACCGGGGAGCTGTTTTTT.

The genes are TRBV7-2 and TRBJ2-3; D gene ambiguous. Per germline, CDR1 SGHTA and CDR2 FQGNSA. V lost 2 bases and J lost 2, with 5 bases in between. This CDR3 contains 13 residues. CDR3 amino acids: CASSLSITDTQYF. The CDR3 DNA follows: TGTGCCAGCAGCTTATCTATCACAGATACGCAGTATTTT.

DNA for the CDR3: TGTGCCAGCACCCTTACGGATCTATCACCCCTCCACTTT. Translated, it gives CASTLTDLSPLHF. This chain uses TRBV7-9 with TRBJ1-6; D remains ambiguous. The CDR3 has 13 residues. Germline lookup yields CDR1 SEHNR and CDR2 FQNEAQ (reference sequence). V dropped 7 bases and J dropped 10 bases, with 14 bases sitting between them.

This sequence joins TRBV27 and TRBJ2-7; possible D gene TRBD1, 6 bases. Germline V gives CDR1 MNHEY, CDR2 SMNVEV (reference sequence). V dropped 5 bases and J dropped 3 bases, with 20 bases sitting between them. The CDR3 contains 16 residues. The DNA of the CDR3 is TGTGCCAGCAGTCCGTACGTGTTGGACAGATACTACGAGCAGTACTTC. Protein: CASSPYVLDRYYEQYF.

Concerning this clone itself: This specimen includes other DNA sequences encoding the same CDR3. The chain couples TRBV9 to TRBJ2-7, with 9 bases fitting TRBD2. V was pared by 0 bases and J by 6 bases, with 10 bases of the junction left unmatched. This CDR3 is 16 amino acids long. Looked up from germline, CDR1 is SGDLS and CDR2 is YYNGEE. CDR3: CASSVEGGEREAEQYF. The CDR3, as DNA: TGTGCCAGCAGCGTAGAGGGGGGTGAGCGGGAGGCCGAGCAGTACTTC.

J is TRBJ1-5 and V is TRBV19, with 10 bases identical to TRBD1. Germline assignment: CDR1 LNHDA and CDR2 SQIVND (reference sequence). This CDR3 is built from 15 residues. J gave up 7 bases and V 6 bases, and 9 bases lay outside the gene matches. CDR3 DNA: TGTGCCAGTAGGACGACAGGGGGCAAAGACCAGCCCCAGCATTTT. Protein sequence: CASRTTGGKDQPQHF. The full variable domain, in which reference TRBV19 and TRBJ1-5 provide the parts outside the CDR3, is DGGITQSPKYLFRKEGQNVTLSCEQNLNHDAMYWYRQDPGQGLRLIYYSQIVNDFQKGDIAEGYSVSREKKESFPLTVTSAQKNPTAFYLCASRTTGGKDQPQHFGDGTRLSIL.

V usage is TRBV6-1 and J usage is TRBJ2-5; D gene uncertain. Germline V gene data show CDR1 as MNHNS and CDR2 as SASEGT. The ends were cut back, 2 bases at V and 5 bases at J, with 9 bases in the middle. This CDR3 region has 13 residues. The CDR3 reads CASSEPGLETQYF. The CDR3 nucleotides read TGTGCCAGCAGTGAACCCGGGCTCGAGACCCAGTACTTC.

This chain links TRBV5-6 with TRBJ1-1; D possibly corresponds to TRBD1 (6 bases). The CDR3 has 14 amino acids. Trimming stripped 3 bases from V and 4 bases from J, with 13 bases between. Germline assignment: CDR1 SGHDT and CDR2 YYEEEE. The CDR3 region is CASSYRDWGTEAFF. The CDR3 DNA is TGTGCCAGCAGCTACAGGGATTGGGGCACTGAAGCTTTCTTT.

This clone was counted a single time. The chain joins TRBV5-1 to TRBJ2-2, with 7 positions matching TRBD1. Trimming removed 0 bases from V and 7 bases from J; junction bases left unmatched: 3. This CDR3 has 14 residues. Per germline, CDR1 SGHRS and CDR2 YFSETQ. In DNA form, the CDR3 reads TGCGCCAGCAGCTTGGGGACAGGTAGCGGGGAGCTGTTTTTT. Residues: CASSLGTGSGELFF.

The rearrangement uses TRBV5-1 and TRBJ2-3; possibly TRBD1 for D (6 bases). V gave up 4 bases and J gave up 4 bases, with 19 bases separating them. The CDR3 runs to 16 residues. Germline-derived CDR1 and CDR2 are SGHRS and YFSETQ. CDR3 coding DNA: TGCGCCAGCAGCACTGGAAGGGACACATTTCCAGATACGCAGTATTTT. Translating gives CASSTGRDTFPDTQYF.